This T cell receptor beta chain was sequenced in a study of Graves' ophthalmopathy and Graves' hyperthyroidism. Enrollment excluded any patients with other autoimmune diseases, uncontrolled infections, pregnancy or lactation. Germline V gene lookup returns CDR1 WSHSY and CDR2 SAAADI. Deletions cut 7 bases from V and 1 base from J, with 10 bases between. This CDR3 spans 13 amino acids. CDR3 regions of TCR beta were amplified from RNA transcripts. Investigators did first-round RT-PCR with HTBI primers, then second-round multiplex PCR. A single record per CDR3 protein comes from TCRdb applying MiXCR to the multiplex PCR reads. The sample contains a few hundred thousand distinct CDR3 sequences, 39% of which appear only once.

The specimen sequenced was peripheral blood or thyroid tissue (not recorded which). This receptor was identified in an adult man with Graves' hyperthyroidism. The chain carries TRBV10-2 and TRBJ1-1, with a weak D call TRBD1 (6 bases). CDR3 DNA sequence: TGCGCCAGCAAAAACAGGGAGAACACTGAAGCTTTCTTT. Protein: CASKNRENTEAFF.